A single sample gave rise to the 27 T cell receptor beta chains below, sequenced in a study of STAT5B mutations in CD4+ large granular lymphocyte leukemia. Here immunoSEQ multiplex PCR was the method, and the copy in TCRdb shows in-frame clones only, minus some. The data hold 25,000 to 30,000 clones, with under 90% observed a single time. The sample consisted of CD4+ T cells from blood buffy coats. These receptors were taken from a human donor in good health.

This sequence joins TRBV6-5 and TRBJ2-7; tentatively, D is TRBD1 (6 bases). The germline V gene encodes CDR1 MNHEY and CDR2 SVGAGI. The CDR3 covers 13 residues. V lost 5 bases and J 3 bases, leaving 11 bases between the germline ends. CDR3 in amino acids: CASSRGNFYEQYV. The CDR3 DNA is TGTGCCAGCAGTAGGGGGAACTTCTACGAGCAGTACGTC.

V gene TRBV4-1 combines with J gene TRBJ2-4, with 12 nucleotides matching TRBD2. Germline values: CDR1 MGHRA, CDR2 YSYEKL. J lost 0 bases, V lost 0 bases, and 9 bases had no gene match. The CDR3 runs to 20 residues. This CDR3 reads CASSQDTGLAGSVAKNIQYF. The CDR3 region has the DNA TGCGCCAGCAGCCAAGATACTGGACTAGCGGGGAGTGTAGCCAAAAACATTCAGTACTTC.

The V gene is TRBV5-1, the J gene TRBJ2-2; TRBD2 aligns across 13 bases. The ends lost 1 base at V and 10 bases at J; junction bases unmatched: 4. Germline-derived CDR1 and CDR2 are SGHRS and YFSETQ. The CDR3 has 15 residues. The CDR3 DNA reads as TGCGCCAGCAGCTTGACTAGCGGGAGGGCCGAGGAGCTGTTTTTT. Translation: CASSLTSGRAEELFF.

The chain links TRBV5-4 to TRBJ2-4, with 13 nucleotides matching TRBD2. The junction had 10 bases not matched to a gene; V was cut back by 4 bases and J by 0 bases. Germline V lookup: CDR1 SGHNT, CDR2 YYREEE (reference sequence). The CDR3 extends over 19 amino acids. The CDR3 DNA follows: TGTGCCAGCAGCGGCGGGACTAGCGGGGCCTCCTTAGCCAAAAACATTCAGTACTTC. Encoded protein: CASSGGTSGASLAKNIQYF. The full variable domain, in which reference TRBV5-4 and TRBJ2-4 provide the parts outside the CDR3, is ETGVTQSPTHLIKTRGQQVTLRCSSQSGHNTVSWYQQALGQGPQFIFQYYREEENGRGNFPPRFSGLQFPNYSSELNVNALELDDSALYLCASSGGTSGASLAKNIQYFGAGTRLSVL.

The CDR3 region is CASSLDAGTGELFF. CDR3 DNA: TGTGCCAGCAGCCTAGATGCGGGCACCGGGGAGCTGTTTTTT. The chain employs TRBV7-3 and TRBJ2-2, with a tentative D call TRBD2 (5 bases). V lost 5 bases to trimming and J lost 4 bases, with 11 bases between them. Germline assignment: CDR1 SGHTA and CDR2 FQGTGA. The CDR3 is 14 amino acids.

The DNA for the CDR3 is TGTGCCAGCAGCTCGGGACCCCGTCACAATGAGCAGTTCTTC. Translating gives CASSSGPRHNEQFF. The V call is TRBV11-3, the J call TRBJ2-1; tentatively, D is TRBD1 or TRBD2 (5 bases each). Germline-derived CDR1 and CDR2 are SGHNT and YENEEA. Trimming took 4 bases from V and 5 from J, leaving 12 bases between them. The CDR3 has 14 residues.

The gene calls are TRBV19 and TRBJ1-5, with 10 bases fitting TRBD1. The CDR3 spans 18 residues. The ends lost 5 bases at V and 0 bases at J; junction bases unmatched: 10. From germline, CDR1 is LNHDA and CDR2 SQIVND (reference sequence). CDR3 region: CASSFPTGGVSSNQPQHF. Here the CDR3 DNA reads TGTGCCAGTAGTTTCCCGACAGGGGGCGTTTCTAGCAATCAGCCCCAGCATTTT.

The chain is built from TRBV11-2 and TRBJ2-4; D may correspond to TRBD1 or TRBD2 (5 bases each). This CDR3 has 17 amino acids. Germline CDR1 and CDR2: SGHAT and FQNNGV. V was clipped by 2 bases and J by 0 bases, with 14 bases between them. The CDR3 here is CASSLTRGALAKNIQYF. The CDR3 nucleotides are TGTGCCAGCAGCTTAACCCGAGGGGCTTTAGCCAAAAACATTCAGTACTTC.

This sequence joins TRBV5-1 and TRBJ2-2, with TRBD1 matching over 10 bases. V lost 4 bases, J lost 3 bases, and 6 bases stayed unmatched. This CDR3 has 16 amino acids. Germline-derived CDR1 and CDR2 are SGHRS and YFSETQ. The CDR3 loop reads CASSRDRGIDTGELFF. CDR3 DNA: TGCGCCAGCAGCCGGGACAGGGGCATTGACACCGGGGAGCTGTTTTTT.

The CDR3 DNA reads TGTGCCAGCAGTTACGCCTGGACACCGGGGTATGGCTACACCTTC. As protein: CASSYAWTPGYGYTF. This chain links TRBV6-5 with TRBJ1-2; tentative D call: TRBD1 (5 bases). There are 15 residues in the CDR3. The V and J ends lost 2 bases and 5 bases respectively, with 15 bases between them. The germline gives CDR1 MNHEY, CDR2 SVGAGI.

This clone was detected only once. The CDR3 region is CASSYFKGATGELFF. The CDR3 DNA is TGTGCCAGCAGTTACTTCAAAGGGGCTACCGGGGAGCTGTTTTTT. This chain uses TRBV6-5 with TRBJ2-2, with TRBD1 as a possible D gene (5 bases). The V end was cut by 1 base, the J end by 5 bases, with 11 bases between. Germline V gives CDR1 MNHEY, CDR2 SVGAGI. The length of the CDR3 is 15 residues.

The CDR3 nucleotides read TGCGCCAGCAGCCAAGGGGTGGGGCGGGAGGGCTACACCTTC. Translating gives CASSQGVGREGYTF. The genes are TRBV4-1 and TRBJ1-2; tentative D call: TRBD1 (5 bases). The length of the CDR3 is 14 residues. Trimming took off 1 base at V and 8 bases at J, with 14 bases between the two ends. Germline V gives CDR1 MGHRA, CDR2 YSYEKL.

This clone was seen only once. The J gene is TRBJ2-1, the V gene TRBV4-2, with a weak D call TRBD2 (6 bases). Germline CDR1 is LGHNA and CDR2 is YNFKEQ. V was pared by 0 bases and J by 5 bases, with 11 bases between. This CDR3 region has 15 residues. The CDR3 loop is CASSQDFRGNNEQFF. The CDR3 coding sequence is TGTGCCAGCAGCCAAGATTTTCGGGGGAACAATGAGCAGTTCTTC.

The chain recombines TRBV5-5 with TRBJ2-7; D is undetermined. Germline assignment: CDR1 SGHKS and CDR2 YYEKEE (reference sequence). Trimming removed 0 bases at V and 6 bases at J, with 7 bases between. The CDR3 sequence is 12 residues long. The CDR3 protein is CASSLVAREQYF. The CDR3 DNA reads TGTGCCAGCAGCTTGGTGGCACGCGAGCAGTACTTC.

The chain links TRBV7-9 to TRBJ2-1; a possible D gene is TRBD2 (6 bases). The V gene lost 6 bases and the J gene lost 11 bases, with 11 bases spanning the gap. Per germline, CDR1 SEHNR and CDR2 FQNEAQ (reference sequence). The CDR3 is made up of 11 amino acids. In nucleotides, the CDR3 is TGTGCCAGCAGTTGGGACTCCCAGCAGTTCTTC. This translates into CASSWDSQQFF.

The chain combines TRBV5-1 with TRBJ1-3; no firm D call. This CDR3 comprises 14 residues. Germline-derived CDR1 and CDR2 are SGHRS and YFSETQ. V was clipped by 5 bases and J by 2 bases, with 11 bases between them. The CDR3: CASSTAPPGNTIYF. Here the CDR3 DNA reads TGCGCCAGCAGTACAGCTCCACCTGGAAACACCATATATTTT.

The chain combines TRBV5-4 with TRBJ1-2, with 11 bases lining up with TRBD1. The CDR3 extends over 14 amino acids. The V gene's germline CDR1 is SGHNT and CDR2 YYREEE (reference sequence). V was clipped by 4 bases and J by 8 bases; unmatched bases: 7. CDR3 sequence reads: CASSQDRGLRGYTF. CDR3 DNA: TGTGCCAGCAGCCAGGACAGGGGGCTACGGGGCTACACCTTC.

V and J are TRBV4-3 and TRBJ2-7; D not certain. Germline V gene data show CDR1 as LGHNA and CDR2 as YSLEER. Trimming left V 0 bases short and J 0 bases short, with 15 bases between. The CDR3 is 17 amino acids. CDR3 protein: CASSQDPAGRNSYEQYF. The CDR3 DNA sequence: TGCGCCAGCAGCCAAGATCCGGCCGGCCGAAACTCCTACGAGCAGTACTTC.

Written as DNA, the CDR3 is TGTGCCAGCAGCCATAGGGACAGGGGGTTTGGCAATCAGCCCCAGCATTTT. Translating it yields CASSHRDRGFGNQPQHF. The chain carries TRBV7-2 and TRBJ1-5; 11 positions match TRBD1. CDR1 is SGHTA and CDR2 is FQGNSA in the germline V gene. This CDR3 is built from 17 residues. Losses at the gene ends were 5 bases for V and 2 bases for J; bases not matched to a gene: 8. The complete variable domain, with remaining parts taken from reference TRBV7-2 and TRBJ1-5, reads GAGVSQSPSNKVTEKGKDVELRCDPISGHTALYWYRQSLGQGLEFLIYFQGNSAPDKSGLPSDRFSAERTGGSVSTLTIQRTQQEDSAVYLCASSHRDRGFGNQPQHFGDGTRLSIL.

The gene calls are TRBV25-1 and TRBJ2-1; D unclear. V was trimmed by 3 bases and J by 6 bases, leaving 9 bases between them. CDR1 and CDR2 from the germline V gene are MGHDK and SYGVNS. CDR3 length: 13 amino acids. The CDR3 nucleotides are TGTGCCAGCAGTGAGAGTCCCCTCAATGAGCAGTTCTTC. It is translated as CASSESPLNEQFF.

The chain combines TRBV11-2 with TRBJ1-1, with TRBD1 matching over 8 bases. V lost 5 bases and J lost 4; bases outside the gene matches: 9. The CDR3 sequence is 15 residues long. CDR1 is SGHAT, CDR2 FQNNGV, per germline. CDR3 amino acids: CASSLTTGAGTEAFF. The CDR3 DNA sequence: TGTGCCAGCAGCCTCACGACAGGGGCGGGCACTGAAGCTTTCTTT.

This chain connects TRBV5-1 to TRBJ1-2; 9 bases line up with TRBD1. V gave up 3 bases and J gave up 3 bases; unmatched junction bases: 3. Per the germline V gene, CDR1 is SGHRS and CDR2 is YFSETQ. The CDR3 totals 14 residues. The CDR3 coding sequence is TGCGCCAGCAGCTCGACAGGGGGGGACTATGGCTACACCTTC. This codes for CASSSTGGDYGYTF.

V and J are TRBV11-3 and TRBJ2-3, with D tentatively TRBD1 or TRBD2 (6 bases each). Germline V lookup: CDR1 SGHNT, CDR2 YENEEA. The V end was cut by 3 bases, the J end by 5 bases, with 9 bases between. The CDR3 is 13 amino acids. CDR3 region: CASSFGGGDTQYF. CDR3 sequence (DNA): TGTGCCAGCAGCTTCGGAGGGGGAGATACGCAGTATTTT. Drawing the rest from reference TRBV11-3 and TRBJ2-3, the complete variable domain is EAGVVQSPRYKIIEKKQPVAFWCNPISGHNTLYWYLQNLGQGPELLIRYENEEAVDDSQLPKDRFSAERLKGVDSTLKIQPAELGDSAVYLCASSFGGGDTQYFGPGTRLTVL.

V usage is TRBV6-4 and J usage is TRBJ2-7; 9 bases map to TRBD2. Germline V gene data show CDR1 as MRHNA and CDR2 as SNTAGT. Trimming cost V 1 base and J 1 base; bases outside gene matches: 5. The CDR3 covers 16 residues. Written as DNA, the CDR3 is TGTGCCAGCAGTGACTTATGGACTAGCGAATCCTACGAGCAGTACTTC. This codes for CASSDLWTSESYEQYF.

V and J are TRBV6-6 and TRBJ1-5; D remains ambiguous. Germline V gives CDR1 MNHNY, CDR2 SVGAGI (reference sequence). There are 12 residues in the CDR3. V was trimmed by 5 bases and J by 6 bases, leaving 8 bases between them. The CDR3: CASSNPPQPQHF. In DNA, the CDR3 is TGTGCCAGCAGTAACCCCCCTCAGCCCCAGCATTTT.

J is TRBJ1-1 and V is TRBV29-1; D remains ambiguous. From germline, CDR1 is SQVTM and CDR2 ANQGSEA. This CDR3 spans 11 amino acids. The V end was cut by 3 bases, the J end by 3 bases, with 5 bases between. The chain's CDR3 is CSVDSYTEAFF. In DNA, the CDR3 is TGCAGCGTTGACAGTTACACTGAAGCTTTCTTT.

This clone was found a few times. The chain uses TRBV5-4 and TRBJ1-2; maybe TRBD1 (5 bases). The V gene's germline CDR1 is SGHNT and CDR2 YYREEE (reference sequence). Trimming left V 10 bases short and J 0 bases short, with 13 bases between. The CDR3 length is 13 residues. This chain's CDR3 is CAGQTASNYGYTF. Written as DNA, the CDR3 is TGTGCCGGGCAGACAGCTTCTAACTATGGCTACACCTTC. Looking up the rest from reference TRBV5-4 and TRBJ1-2 gives the full variable domain: ETGVTQSPTHLIKTRGQQVTLRCSSQSGHNTVSWYQQALGQGPQFIFQYYREEENGRGNFPPRFSGLQFPNYSSELNVNALELDDSALYLCAGQTASNYGYTFGSGTRLTVV.